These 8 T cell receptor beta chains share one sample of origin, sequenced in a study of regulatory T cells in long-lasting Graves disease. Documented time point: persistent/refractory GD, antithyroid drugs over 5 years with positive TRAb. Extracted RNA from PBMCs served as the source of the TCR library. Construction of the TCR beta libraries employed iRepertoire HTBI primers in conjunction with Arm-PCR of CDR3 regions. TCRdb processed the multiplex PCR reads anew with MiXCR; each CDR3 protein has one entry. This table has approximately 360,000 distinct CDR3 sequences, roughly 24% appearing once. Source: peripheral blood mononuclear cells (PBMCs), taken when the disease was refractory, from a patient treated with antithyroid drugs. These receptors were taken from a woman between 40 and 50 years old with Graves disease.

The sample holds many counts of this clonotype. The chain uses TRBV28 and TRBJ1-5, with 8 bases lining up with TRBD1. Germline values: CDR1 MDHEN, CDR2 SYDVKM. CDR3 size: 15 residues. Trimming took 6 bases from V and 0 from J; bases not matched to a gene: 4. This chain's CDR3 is CASRRDRNSNQPQHF. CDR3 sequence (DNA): TGTGCCAGCAGAAGGGACAGGAATAGCAATCAGCCCCAGCATTTT.

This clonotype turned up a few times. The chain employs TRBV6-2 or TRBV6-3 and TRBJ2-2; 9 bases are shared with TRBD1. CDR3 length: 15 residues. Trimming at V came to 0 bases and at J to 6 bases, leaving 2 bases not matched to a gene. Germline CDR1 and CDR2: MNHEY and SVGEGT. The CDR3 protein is CASSYSTGGAGELFF. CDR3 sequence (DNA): TGTGCCAGCAGTTACTCGACAGGGGGGGCCGGGGAGCTGTTTTTT.

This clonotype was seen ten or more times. CDR3 in amino acids: CASSLVGPTGELFF. DNA for the CDR3: TGTGCCAGCAGCTTAGTCGGACCCACCGGGGAGCTGTTTTTT. The gene calls are TRBV7-2 and TRBJ2-2, with unresolved D. Trimming took off 1 base at V and 4 bases at J, with 7 bases between the two ends. There are 14 residues in the CDR3. CDR1 is SGHTA and CDR2 is FQGNSA in the germline V gene.

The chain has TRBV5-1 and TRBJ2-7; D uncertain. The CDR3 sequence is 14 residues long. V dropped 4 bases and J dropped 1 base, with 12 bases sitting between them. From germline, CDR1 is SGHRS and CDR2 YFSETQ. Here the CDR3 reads CASSVSFPSYEQYF. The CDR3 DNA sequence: TGCGCCAGCAGCGTGTCCTTTCCGTCCTACGAGCAGTACTTC.

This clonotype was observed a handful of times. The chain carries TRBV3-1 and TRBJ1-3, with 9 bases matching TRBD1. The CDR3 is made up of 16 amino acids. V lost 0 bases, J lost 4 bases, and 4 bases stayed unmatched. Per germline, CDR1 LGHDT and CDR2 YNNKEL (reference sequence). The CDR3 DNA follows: TGTGCCAGCAGCCAAGAGGGACAGGGATCCGGAAACACCATATATTTT. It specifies CASSQEGQGSGNTIYF.

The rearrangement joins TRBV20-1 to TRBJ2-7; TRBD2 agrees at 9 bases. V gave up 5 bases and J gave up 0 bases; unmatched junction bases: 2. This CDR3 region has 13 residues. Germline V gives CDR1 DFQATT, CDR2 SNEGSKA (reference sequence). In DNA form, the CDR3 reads TGCAGTGCTTCTAGCGGGATCTCCTACGAGCAGTACTTC. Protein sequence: CSASSGISYEQYF.

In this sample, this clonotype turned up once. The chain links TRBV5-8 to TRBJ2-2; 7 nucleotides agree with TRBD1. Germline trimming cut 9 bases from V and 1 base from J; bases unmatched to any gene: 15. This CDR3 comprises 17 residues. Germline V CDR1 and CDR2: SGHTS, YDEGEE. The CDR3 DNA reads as TGTGCCATGCCGCCCCCCAAACAGGGGAGGAACACCGGGGAGCTGTTTTTT. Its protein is CAMPPPKQGRNTGELFF.

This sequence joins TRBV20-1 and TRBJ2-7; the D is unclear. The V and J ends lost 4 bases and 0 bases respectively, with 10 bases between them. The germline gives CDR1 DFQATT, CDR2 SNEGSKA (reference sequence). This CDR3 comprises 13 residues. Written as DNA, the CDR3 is TGCAGTGCTATGGGCGCAATCTCCTACGAGCAGTACTTC. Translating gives CSAMGAISYEQYF.